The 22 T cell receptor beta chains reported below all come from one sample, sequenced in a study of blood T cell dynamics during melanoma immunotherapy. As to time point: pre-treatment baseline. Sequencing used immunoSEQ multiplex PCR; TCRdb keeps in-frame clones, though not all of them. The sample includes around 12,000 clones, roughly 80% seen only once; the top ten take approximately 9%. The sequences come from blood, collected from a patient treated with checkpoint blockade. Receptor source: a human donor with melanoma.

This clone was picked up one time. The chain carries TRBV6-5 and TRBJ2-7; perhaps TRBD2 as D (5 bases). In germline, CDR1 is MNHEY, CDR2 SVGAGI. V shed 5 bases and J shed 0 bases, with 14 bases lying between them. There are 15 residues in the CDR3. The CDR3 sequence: CASSGSGFSSYEQYF. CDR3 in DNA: TGTGCCAGCAGTGGTTCGGGATTCAGCTCCTACGAGCAGTACTTC.

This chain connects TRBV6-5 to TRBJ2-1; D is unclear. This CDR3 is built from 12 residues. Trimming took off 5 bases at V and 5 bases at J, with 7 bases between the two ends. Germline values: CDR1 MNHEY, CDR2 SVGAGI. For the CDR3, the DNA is TGTGCCAGCAGTCCTTCGGACAATGAGCAGTTCTTC. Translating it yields CASSPSDNEQFF.

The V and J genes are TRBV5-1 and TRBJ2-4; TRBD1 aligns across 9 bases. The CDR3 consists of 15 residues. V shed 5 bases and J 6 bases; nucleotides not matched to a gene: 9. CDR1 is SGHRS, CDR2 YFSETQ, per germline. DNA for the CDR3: TGCGCCAGCAGAGGGGGGACAGGGTTGGGAAACATTCAGTACTTC. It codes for CASRGGTGLGNIQYF.

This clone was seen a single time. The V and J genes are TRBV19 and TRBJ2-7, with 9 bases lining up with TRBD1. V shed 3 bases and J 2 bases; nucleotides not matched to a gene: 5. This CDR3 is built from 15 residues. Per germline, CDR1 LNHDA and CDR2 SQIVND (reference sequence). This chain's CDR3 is CASSIGTGITYEQYF. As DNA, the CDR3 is TGTGCCAGTAGTATCGGGACAGGGATCACCTACGAGCAGTACTTC.

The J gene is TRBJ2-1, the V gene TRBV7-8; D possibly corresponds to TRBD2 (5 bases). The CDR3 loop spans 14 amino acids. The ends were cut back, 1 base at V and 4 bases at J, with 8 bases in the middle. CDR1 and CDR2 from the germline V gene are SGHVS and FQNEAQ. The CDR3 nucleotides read TGTGCCAGCAGCTTAGACGGGAAATACAATGAGCAGTTCTTC. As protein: CASSLDGKYNEQFF.

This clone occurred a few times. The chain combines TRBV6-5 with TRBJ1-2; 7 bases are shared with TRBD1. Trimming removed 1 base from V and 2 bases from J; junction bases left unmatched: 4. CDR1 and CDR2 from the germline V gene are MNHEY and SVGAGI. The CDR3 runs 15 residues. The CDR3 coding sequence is TGTGCCAGCAGTTACTGGGAGACAGGGAACTATGGCTACACCTTC. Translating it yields CASSYWETGNYGYTF.

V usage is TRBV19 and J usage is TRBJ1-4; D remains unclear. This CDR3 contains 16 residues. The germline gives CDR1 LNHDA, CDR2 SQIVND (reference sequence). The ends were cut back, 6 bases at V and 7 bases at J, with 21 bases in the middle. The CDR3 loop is CASSAPSGGIGEKLFF. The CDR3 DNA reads TGTGCCAGTAGCGCACCCAGCGGAGGTATTGGTGAAAAACTGTTTTTT.

This CDR3 is CASSKQGAGANVLTF. The CDR3, as DNA: TGTGCCAGCAGTAAACAGGGGGCTGGGGCCAACGTCCTGACTTTC. The rearrangement links TRBV6-1 to TRBJ2-6; TRBD1 aligns across 8 bases. V lost 5 bases, J lost 2 bases, and 2 bases stayed unmatched. The CDR3 totals 15 residues. Germline V lookup: CDR1 MNHNS, CDR2 SASEGT.

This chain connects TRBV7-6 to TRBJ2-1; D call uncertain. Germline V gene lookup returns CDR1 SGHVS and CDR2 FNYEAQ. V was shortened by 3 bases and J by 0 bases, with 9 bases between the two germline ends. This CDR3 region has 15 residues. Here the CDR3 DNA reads TGTGCCAGCAGCTTTGACGGCAGCTCCTACAATGAGCAGTTCTTC. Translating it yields CASSFDGSSYNEQFF.

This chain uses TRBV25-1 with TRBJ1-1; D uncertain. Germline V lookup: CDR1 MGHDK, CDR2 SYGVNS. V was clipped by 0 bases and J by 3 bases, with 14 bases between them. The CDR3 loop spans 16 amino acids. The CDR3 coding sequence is TGTGCCAGCAGTGAATATAAAGCTACCTTCGACACTGAAGCTTTCTTT. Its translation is CASSEYKATFDTEAFF.

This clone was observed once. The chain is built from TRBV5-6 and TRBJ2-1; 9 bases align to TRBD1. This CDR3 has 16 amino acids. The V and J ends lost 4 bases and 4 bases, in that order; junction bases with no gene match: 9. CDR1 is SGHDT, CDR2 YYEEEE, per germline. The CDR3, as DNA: TGTGCCAGCAGCAGGGGAACAGGGGGCTTGTACAATGAGCAGTTCTTC. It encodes CASSRGTGGLYNEQFF.

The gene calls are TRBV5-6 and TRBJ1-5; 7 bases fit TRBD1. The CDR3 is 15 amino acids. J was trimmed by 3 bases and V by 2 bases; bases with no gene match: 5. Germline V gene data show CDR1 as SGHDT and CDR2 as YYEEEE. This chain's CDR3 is CASSFSDRVNQPQHF. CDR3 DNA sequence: TGTGCCAGCAGCTTCTCCGACAGGGTCAATCAGCCCCAGCATTTT.

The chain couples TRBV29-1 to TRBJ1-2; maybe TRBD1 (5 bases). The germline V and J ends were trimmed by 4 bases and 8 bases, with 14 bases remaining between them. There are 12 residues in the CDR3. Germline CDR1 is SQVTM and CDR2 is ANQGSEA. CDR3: CSVVGRERGYTF. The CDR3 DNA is TGCAGCGTTGTCGGCAGGGAGAGAGGCTACACCTTC.

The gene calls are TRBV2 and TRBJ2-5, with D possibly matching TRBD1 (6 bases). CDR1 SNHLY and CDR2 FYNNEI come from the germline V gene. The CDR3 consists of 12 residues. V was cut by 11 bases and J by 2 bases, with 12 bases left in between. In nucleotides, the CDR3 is TGTGCCTCCATGAGGGGGCAAGAGACCCAGTACTTC. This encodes CASMRGQETQYF.

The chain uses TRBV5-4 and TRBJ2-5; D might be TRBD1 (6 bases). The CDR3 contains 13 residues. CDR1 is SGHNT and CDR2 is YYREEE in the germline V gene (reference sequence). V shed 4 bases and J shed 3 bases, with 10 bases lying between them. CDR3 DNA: TGTGCCAGCAGCCAGGGGCCGAAAGAGACCCAGTACTTC. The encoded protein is CASSQGPKETQYF. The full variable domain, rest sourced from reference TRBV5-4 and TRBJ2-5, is ETGVTQSPTHLIKTRGQQVTLRCSSQSGHNTVSWYQQALGQGPQFIFQYYREEENGRGNFPPRFSGLQFPNYSSELNVNALELDDSALYLCASSQGPKETQYFGPGTRLLVL.

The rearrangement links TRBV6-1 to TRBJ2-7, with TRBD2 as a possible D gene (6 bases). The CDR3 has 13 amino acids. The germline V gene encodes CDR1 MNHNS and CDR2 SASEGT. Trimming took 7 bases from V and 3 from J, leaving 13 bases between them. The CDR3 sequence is CASMRRVSYEQYF. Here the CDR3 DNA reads TGTGCCAGCATGCGGAGGGTGAGCTACGAGCAGTACTTC.

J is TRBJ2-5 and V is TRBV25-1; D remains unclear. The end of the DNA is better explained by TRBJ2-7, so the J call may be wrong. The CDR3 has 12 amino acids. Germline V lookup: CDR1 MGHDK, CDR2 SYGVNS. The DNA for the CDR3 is TGTGCCAGCAGCAAGCCCTCCTACGAGCAGTACTTC. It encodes CASSKPSYEQYF.

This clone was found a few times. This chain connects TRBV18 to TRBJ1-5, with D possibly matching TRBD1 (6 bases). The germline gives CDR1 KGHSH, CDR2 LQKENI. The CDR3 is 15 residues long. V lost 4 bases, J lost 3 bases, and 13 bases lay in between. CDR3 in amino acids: CASSHSDRPNQPQHF. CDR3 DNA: TGTGCCAGCTCACACTCCGACAGGCCCAATCAGCCCCAGCATTTT.

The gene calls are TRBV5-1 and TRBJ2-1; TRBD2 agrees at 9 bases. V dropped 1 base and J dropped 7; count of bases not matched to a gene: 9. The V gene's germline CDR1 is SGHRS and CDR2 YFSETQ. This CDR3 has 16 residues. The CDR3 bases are TGCGCCAGCAGCTTGTCCCTAGCGGGATTGTGGAATGAGCAGTTCTTC. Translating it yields CASSLSLAGLWNEQFF.

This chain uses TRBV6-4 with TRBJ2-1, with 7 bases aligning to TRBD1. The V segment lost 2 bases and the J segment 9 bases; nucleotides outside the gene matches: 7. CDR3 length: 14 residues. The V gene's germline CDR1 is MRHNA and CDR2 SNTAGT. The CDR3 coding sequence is TGTGCCAGCAGTGACGGACCAGGGGGTAGTGAGCAGTTCTTC. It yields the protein CASSDGPGGSEQFF.

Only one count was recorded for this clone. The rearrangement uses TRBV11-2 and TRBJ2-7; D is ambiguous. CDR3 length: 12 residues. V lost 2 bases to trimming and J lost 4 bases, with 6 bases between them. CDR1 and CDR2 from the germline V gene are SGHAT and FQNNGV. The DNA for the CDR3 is TGTGCCAGCAGCTTAATTCGGTACGAGCAGTACTTC. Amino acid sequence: CASSLIRYEQYF.

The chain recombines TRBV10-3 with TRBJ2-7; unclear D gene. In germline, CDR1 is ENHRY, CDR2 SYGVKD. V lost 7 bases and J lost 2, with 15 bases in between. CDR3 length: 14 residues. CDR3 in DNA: TGTGCCATCATGAACCCTGGATTCACCTACGAGCAGTACTTC. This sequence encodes CAIMNPGFTYEQYF.